Listed below are T cell receptor beta chains from one sample, sequenced in a study of blood T cell repertoires in COVID-19. The table came from immunoSEQ multiplex PCR; TCRdb's copy has only in-frame clones and leaves some out. Among fewer than 300,000 clones listed, 65% to 85% were seen once. Sample: peripheral blood. The receptors here all came from a man older than 75 with acute or convalescent COVID-19. The CDR3 runs from the conserved cysteine through the conserved F or W. A D gene is named only where the DNA matches it firmly. Clone size is given for some rows only: seen once, a few or many times, or a class if the clone is expanded.

d_call j_call clone_size v_call cdr3_nt cdr3_aa
- TRBJ2-1 - TRBV12-5 TGTGCTAGTGCGGGACAGTTAGCGGGAAGGAGTGAGCAGTTCTTC CASAGQLAGRSEQFF
- TRBJ1-1 - TRBV5-4 TGTGCCAGCAGCTTGGCGGGGTCCACTGAAGCTTTCTTT CASSLAGSTEAFF
TRBD2 TRBJ2-1 - TRBV19 TGTGCCAGTAGTTGGGAACCGGGACTATACTACAATGAGCAGTTCTTC CASSWEPGLYYNEQFF
TRBD1 TRBJ1-5 - TRBV2 TGTGCCAGCACGGGACAGACCAATCAGCCCCAGCATTTT CASTGQTNQPQHF
TRBD2 TRBJ2-2 - TRBV7-2 TGTGCCAGCAGCTCTACTAGCGGGAGGGTTCGCACCGGGGAGCTGTTTTTT CASSSTSGRVRTGELFF
TRBD2 TRBJ2-1 - TRBV7-8 TGTGCCAGCAGCCTCCCCAGTAGCGGGGGGTCGGGGCAGTTCTTC CASSLPSSGGSGQFF
TRBD2 TRBJ2-7 - TRBV18 TGTGCCAGCTCACAGGGGACTAGCGGGAGTAGCGAGCAGTACTTC CASSQGTSGSSEQYF
TRBD2 TRBJ2-7 - TRBV27 TGTGCCAGCAGTTTAACCTTAGGACTAGCGGTCTCCTACGAGCAGTACTTC CASSLTLGLAVSYEQYF
TRBD1 TRBJ2-5 - TRBV25-1 TGTGCCAGCAGTGAAGGACAGGGGGCCGTTATACAAGAGACCCAGTACTTC CASSEGQGAVIQETQYF
TRBD1 TRBJ1-1 - TRBV30 TGTGCCTGGAGTGCTCAGGGGGCTAGTGAAGCTTTCTTT CAWSAQGASEAFF
TRBD2 TRBJ2-4 - TRBV13 TGTGCCAGCAGCCTGCGGACTAGCGGGACCAAAAACATTCAGTACTTC CASSLRTSGTKNIQYF
TRBD1 TRBJ1-6 - TRBV5-1 TGCGCCAGCAAACTGGAGGGGGCGTCTAATTCACCCCTCCACTTT CASKLEGASNSPLHF
- TRBJ1-4 - TRBV15 TGTGCCACCAGCAGAGTGCCCGCCAGGTCTGAAAAACTGTTTTTT CATSRVPARSEKLFF
- TRBJ2-1 - TRBV27 TGTGCCAGCAGTTTATCCGGGACTCCCGCGATGAGCTCCTACAATGAGCAGTTCTTC CASSLSGTPAMSSYNEQFF
- TRBJ1-2 few TRBV5-1 TGCGCCAGCAGCTTGGTACGGCCGGGGTCGGATGGCTACACCTTC CASSLVRPGSDGYTF
TRBD1 TRBJ2-1 - TRBV11-2 TGTGCCAGCAGCTTGTTGACAGGGTCCTACAATGAGCAGTTCTTC CASSLLTGSYNEQFF
- TRBJ1-1 - TRBV19 TGTGCCAGTAGTAATCGAGTGAACACTGAAGCTTTCTTT CASSNRVNTEAFF
TRBD2 TRBJ2-7 - TRBV11-2 TGTGCCAGCAGCCGGGGGACTAGCGGGAGGTGGAGATTCACCTACGAGCAGTACTTC CASSRGTSGRWRFTYEQYF
- TRBJ2-3 - TRBV28 TGTGCCAGCAGTCGCCCCCCCGGAGGGTTCACAGATACGCAGTATTTT CASSRPPGGFTDTQYF
TRBD1 TRBJ2-7 - TRBV4-1 TGCGCCAGCAGCCAAGCACCGGGACAGGGGATCTACGAGCAGTACTTC CASSQAPGQGIYEQYF
- TRBJ1-6 - TRBV20-1 TGCAGTGCTAGTTTACCAGGGGATTCACCCCTCCACTTT CSASLPGDSPLHF
- TRBJ2-4 - TRBV27 TGTGCCAGCAGTTTATCGTCGTCTCTAGCCAAAAACATTCAGTACTTC CASSLSSSLAKNIQYF
- TRBJ1-1 - TRBV28 TGTGCCAGCAGTTTGGGCGCCCAGGGTGGAGTGGACAAAGCTTTCTTT CASSLGAQGGVDKAFF
- TRBJ2-7 - TRBV6-5 TGTGCCAGCAGTTATTCGGCAGGGACCTACGAGCAGTACTTC CASSYSAGTYEQYF
- TRBJ1-4 - TRBV2 TGTGCCAGCAAGGAGAACACTAATGAAAAACTGTTTTTT CASKENTNEKLFF
- TRBJ2-6 - TRBV28 TGTGCCAGCAAAAGACAGGTTCCCTCTGGGGCCAACGTCCTGACTTTC CASKRQVPSGANVLTF
TRBD2 TRBJ2-1 - TRBV7-6 TGTGCCAGCAGCTTAGGACTAGCGGGAGGAGGGTGGCGGAATGAGCAGTTCTTC CASSLGLAGGGWRNEQFF
TRBD1 TRBJ2-7 - TRBV6-2/TRBV6-3 TGTGCCAGCAGTACGACTACAGGGGGCATGGCCTACGAGCAGTACTTC CASSTTTGGMAYEQYF
- TRBJ1-1 - TRBV5-1 TGCGCCAGCAGCTTGGGTGGTTTAGTCACTGAAGCTTTCTTT CASSLGGLVTEAFF
- TRBJ1-2 - TRBV29-1 TGCAGCACTGGGAGGGCGGATGGCTACACCTTC CSTGRADGYTF
- TRBJ1-6 - TRBV12-3/TRBV12-4 TGTGCCAGCACCCTGGGAGGGGTTTCACCCCTCCACTTT CASTLGGVSPLHF
TRBD1 TRBJ1-2 - TRBV6-5 TGTGCCAGCAGAAGGGGGCGCTTTTATGGCTACACCTTC CASRRGRFYGYTF
TRBD1 TRBJ2-3 - TRBV7-2 TGTGCCAGCAGCTACGGACAGGGGACAGATACGCAGTATTTT CASSYGQGTDTQYF
TRBD1 TRBJ2-2 - TRBV3-1/TRBV3-2 TGTGCCAGCAGCCACGGGACAGAGAACACCGGGGAGCTGTTTTTT CASSHGTENTGELFF
TRBD2 TRBJ2-3 - TRBV7-2 TGTGCCAGCAGCCCCCCCGGGCTAGCGGGAGGAACAGATACGCAGTATTTT CASSPPGLAGGTDTQYF
- TRBJ1-2 - TRBV2 TGTGCCAGCCTAGTCCCCACCAACTATGGCTACACCTTC CASLVPTNYGYTF
TRBD1 TRBJ2-3 - TRBV13 TGTGCCAGCAGCTTAAGGGCAGGGGGAGATACGCAGTATTTT CASSLRAGGDTQYF
TRBD1 TRBJ2-1 - TRBV11-2 TGTGCCAGCAGCTTGACAGGGGGCGCGGGGAATGAGCAGTTCTTC CASSLTGGAGNEQFF
TRBD1 TRBJ1-2 - TRBV7-2 TGTGCCAGCAGCTTATTGGGGGACAGGGGAGCGGGTGGCTACACCTTC CASSLLGDRGAGGYTF
- TRBJ1-5 few TRBV7-3 TGTGCCAGCAGCTTAAAACAGCTATTTAGCAATCAGCCCCAGCATTTT CASSLKQLFSNQPQHF
TRBD1 TRBJ1-2 - TRBV28 TGTGCCAGCAGTTTAACGGGACAGGGTGTACTCGAAAATGGCTACACCTTC CASSLTGQGVLENGYTF
TRBD2 TRBJ2-3 - TRBV3-1/TRBV3-2 TGTGCCAGCAGCCAAGAGATTTTGGCGGGGGTGGGAGATACGCAGTATTTT CASSQEILAGVGDTQYF
TRBD2 TRBJ2-1 - TRBV11-2 TGTGCCAGCAGCTTTTCCGTGGTAGCGGGAGAATCCTACAATGAGCAGTTCTTC CASSFSVVAGESYNEQFF
- TRBJ2-1 - TRBV18 TGTGCCAGCTCACCAATGACAGCTTTCTACAATGAGCAGTTCTTC CASSPMTAFYNEQFF
TRBD2 TRBJ2-1 - TRBV15 TGTGCCACCAGCAGAGAACGGACCGGGACTAGCGGGTTCAGCTCCTACAATGAGCAGTTCTTC CATSRERTGTSGFSSYNEQFF
- TRBJ1-4 - TRBV27 TGTGCCAGCCGCGACACGGGAGAACAGGAAAAACTGTTTTTT CASRDTGEQEKLFF
TRBD2 TRBJ2-1 - TRBV27 TGTGCCAGCAGTTCTAGCGGGAGTTACAATGAGCAGTTCTTC CASSSSGSYNEQFF
- TRBJ2-5 once TRBV9 TGTGCCAGCAGCCCCCGTCCCCCCCTAGACTACAGACAAGAGACCCAGTACTTC CASSPRPPLDYRQETQYF
- TRBJ1-5 - TRBV6-5 TGTGCCAGCACTCCGGACACCTCGCAGGATCAGCCCCAGCATTTT CASTPDTSQDQPQHF
- TRBJ2-1 - TRBV29-1 TGCAGCGCGAGGACAGCCGAACCCCTACATTACAATGAGCAGTTCTTC CSARTAEPLHYNEQFF
TRBD1 TRBJ1-4 - TRBV18 TGTGCCAGCCGCGGGGACAGGTCTAATGAAAAACTGTTTTTT CASRGDRSNEKLFF
TRBD2 TRBJ2-3 - TRBV18 TGTGCCAGCTTCTCCAAGCGGGATTCCCCAGATACGCAGTATTTT CASFSKRDSPDTQYF
TRBD2 TRBJ2-7 - TRBV4-1 TGCGCCAGCAGCGGGAACTCGGGGGGGAGCTCCTACGAGCAGTACTTC CASSGNSGGSSYEQYF
TRBD2 TRBJ2-1 once TRBV7-3 TGTGCCAGCAGCTTAACTCCAGCGGGAGTGACGGACAATGAGCAGTTCTTC CASSLTPAGVTDNEQFF
TRBD1 TRBJ1-6 - TRBV6-5 TGTGCCAGCAGCTTGGGACAGGGAGGTTCCCCCCTCCACTTT CASSLGQGGSPLHF
- TRBJ2-3 once TRBV2 TGTGCCAGCAGTGGCGGGGCCTCGAATACGCAGTATTTT CASSGGASNTQYF
- TRBJ1-2 - TRBV5-4 TGTGCCAGCAGCCCGGGAGCTAACTATGGCTACACCTTC CASSPGANYGYTF
- TRBJ1-5 - TRBV6-2/TRBV6-3 TGTGCCAGCAGCCACCTACCGGGGGATCAGCCCCAGCATTTT CASSHLPGDQPQHF
- TRBJ2-3 - TRBV9 TGTGCCAGCAGCGTAGGCGGGACTGGCACAGATACGCAGTATTTT CASSVGGTGTDTQYF
TRBD2 TRBJ2-1 - TRBV29-1 TGCAGCGTTGAGAGGGGGGTAGCGGGGATCAATGAGCAGTTCTTC CSVERGVAGINEQFF